Sequencing of this T cell receptor beta chain was carried out in a study of OX40 agonist ivuxolimab in advanced cancers. Study context: Those treated in dose escalation had hepatocellular carcinoma, melanoma, renal cell cancer or head and neck cancer.

The CDR3 has 14 residues. Trimming pared 0 bases from V and 2 bases from J, leaving 8 bases between. Germline values: CDR1 MGHRA, CDR2 YSYEKL. Using immunoSEQ multiplex PCR, the repertoire was profiled, and TCRdb retains in-frame clones only, with some absent. The sample holds more than 20,000 clones; 70% to 85% are singletons and the top ten take approximately 35%. The sample was CD4+ or CD8+ T cells sorted from blood, taken in a trial of the OX40 agonist ivuxolimab. The sequence came from an adult with an advanced solid tumor such as melanoma, head and neck, liver or kidney cancer. The chain is built from TRBV4-1 and TRBJ2-7; D ambiguous. The CDR3 here is CASSQDGLAYEQYF. The DNA of the CDR3 is TGCGCCAGCAGCCAAGATGGGCTGGCCTACGAGCAGTACTTC.